These T cell receptor beta chains were read from a single sample in a study of T cells in Graves' hyperthyroidism and ophthalmopathy. TCRdb fed the multiplex PCR reads into MiXCR, producing one record per CDR3 protein. This sample has around 690,000 distinct CDR3 sequences, with about 20% found just once. Sequenced: blood. Every receptor here comes from a man aged 25-45 years with Graves' ophthalmopathy. CDR3s include the opening cysteine and the closing phenylalanine or tryptophan. A D gene is named only where the DNA matches it firmly. Only some rows state a clone size, as once, few, many or a class for expanded clones.

size	J	V	D	DNA	CDR3
-	TRBJ2-7	TRBV6-1	TRBD2	TGTGCCAGCAGCCCAGCCGGGACTAGCGGGAGTTCCTACGAGCAGTACTTC	CASSPAGTSGSSYEQYF
-	TRBJ2-7	TRBV6-1	-	TGTGCCAGCAGTCCCCGGGTAGGGAGAAAATACGAGCAGTACTTC	CASSPRVGRKYEQYF
-	TRBJ2-2	TRBV28	-	TGTGCCAGCAACATCGGAGGGTCGGGGACCGGGGAGCTGTTTTTT	CASNIGGSGTGELFF
few	TRBJ2-1	TRBV3-1	-	TGTGCCAGCAGCCAAACCCGACAGGCTCCTGAGCGGTTCTTC	CASSQTRQAPERFF
-	TRBJ2-1	TRBV9	TRBD2	TGTGCCAGCAGCGTAGGGACTAGCAGAAACAATGAGCAGTTCTTC	CASSVGTSRNNEQFF
few	TRBJ2-7	TRBV4-1	-	TGCGCCAGCAGCCCAAGGATGTACAGGGATATGGGCGAGCAGTACTTC	CASSPRMYRDMGEQYF
many	TRBJ2-7	TRBV20-1	-	TGCAGTGCTAAGGTTGGGGACAACTCCTACGAGCAGTACTTC	CSAKVGDNSYEQYF
few	TRBJ1-2	TRBV15	-	TGTGCCACGGGGGCGGAGAGCTATGGCTACACCTTC	CATGAESYGYTF
-	TRBJ1-5	TRBV10-3	TRBD1	TGTGCCATCAGTGACGCCGACAGGGCTATAAGCAATCAGCCCCAGCATTTT	CAISDADRAISNQPQHF
-	TRBJ2-3	TRBV5-6	TRBD2	TGTGCCAGCAGCTTGCTGCTAGCGGGAGTATTAGATACGCAGTATTTT	CASSLLLAGVLDTQYF
-	TRBJ2-3	TRBV6-9	-	TGTGCCAGCAGTTATTCACGCAGGCATACGCAGTATTTT	CASSYSRRHTQYF
once	TRBJ1-1	TRBV5-6	TRBD1	TGTGCCAGCAGCAACCGGGACAGGGACCCCACTGAAGCTTTCTTT	CASSNRDRDPTEAFF
-	TRBJ1-2	TRBV28	-	TGTGCCAGCAGTTCGGAGGTCATTTCGCCTGGCTACACCTTC	CASSSEVISPGYTF
few	TRBJ2-1	TRBV6-1	-	TGTGCCAGCAGTGAGAATGAGGGGTACTACAATGAGCAGTTCTTC	CASSENEGYYNEQFF
few	TRBJ2-6	TRBV27	TRBD1	TGTGCCAGCAGTCGGACAGGGATTTCCATCGGGGCCAACGTCCTGACTTTC	CASSRTGISIGANVLTF
-	TRBJ1-1	TRBV29-1	TRBD1	TGCAGCGTTAACCCACTACCGACAGGGAGTAGGACTGAAGCTTTCTTT	CSVNPLPTGSRTEAFF
-	TRBJ1-4	TRBV6-2/TRBV6-3	-	TGTGCCAGCAGCCAAGATCGGGCCAGAAATGAAAAACTGTTTTTT	CASSQDRARNEKLFF
-	TRBJ2-7	TRBV6-2/TRBV6-3	-	TGTGCCAGCAGTTACTCGTCTTTCAGGCTCACCGCCTACGAGCAGTACTTC	CASSYSSFRLTAYEQYF
-	TRBJ1-1	TRBV6-5	-	TGTGCCAGCAGACGTAGGCTGGCGGAAGGGAACACTGAAGCTTTCTTT	CASRRRLAEGNTEAFF
-	TRBJ1-6	TRBV20-1	-	TGCAGTGCCAGACGCCAGAGCTCCTATAATTCACCCCTCCACTTT	CSARRQSSYNSPLHF
-	TRBJ2-3	TRBV7-2	TRBD1	TGTGCCAGCAGCTTAAATCGCTATGGACAGGGGGTTGCAGATACGCAGTATTTT	CASSLNRYGQGVADTQYF
-	TRBJ1-5	TRBV2	TRBD1	TGTGCCAGCAGAGGGGACAGGGCGGGGAATCAGCCCCAGCATTTT	CASRGDRAGNQPQHF
few	TRBJ2-1	TRBV6-2/TRBV6-3	-	TGTGCCAGCAGTCACGGCGCCGAGCAGTTCTTC	CASSHGAEQFF
-	TRBJ1-5	TRBV20-1	TRBD1	TGCAGTGCTAGTCCGGACAGGTTTAGCAATCAGCCCCAGCATTTT	CSASPDRFSNQPQHF
-	TRBJ2-1	TRBV20-1	-	TGCAGTGCTGGCCTATATGGCTTAGGCTACAATGAGCAGTTCTTC	CSAGLYGLGYNEQFF
-	TRBJ1-2	TRBV29-1	TRBD1	TGCAGCATCCCCGACAGGGATGGCTACACCTTC	CSIPDRDGYTF
few	TRBJ1-5	TRBV20-1	-	TGCAGTGCAAAACAGGGATTGGATCAGCCCCAGCATTTT	CSAKQGLDQPQHF
few	TRBJ1-2	TRBV27	-	TGTGCCAGCAGTCCACTGGACAGTAACTATGGCTACACCTTC	CASSPLDSNYGYTF
-	TRBJ2-3	TRBV5-6	-	TGTGCCAGCAGTTACATCCCGACAACAGATACGCAGTATTTT	CASSYIPTTDTQYF
many	TRBJ1-2	TRBV20-1	TRBD1	TGCAGTGCCGGGACAGAGAACTATGGCTACACCTTC	CSAGTENYGYTF